One sample yielded the 14 T cell receptor beta chains listed below, sequenced in a study of blood T cell repertoires in COVID-19. Clones were read by immunoSEQ multiplex PCR, and TCRdb kept only the in-frame ones, dropping some. Of about 300,000 clones in the sample, around 89% are singletons; the top ten hold 1.6%. Material for sequencing was peripheral blood. The receptors were gathered from a woman in her 30s with COVID-19, enrolled during active disease.

This chain joins TRBV5-4 and TRBJ2-3, with a weak D call TRBD2 (7 bases). Per the germline V gene, CDR1 is SGHNT and CDR2 is YYREEE (reference sequence). With 2 bases removed from V and 4 bases from J, the gap between germline ends came to 17 bases. CDR3 length equals 16 residues. The CDR3 DNA reads TGTGCCAGCAGCTTAAGAAAGAGGGGGGGGCCAGATACGCAGTATTTT. Its protein is CASSLRKRGGPDTQYF. Variable domain in full (rest from reference TRBV5-4 and TRBJ2-3): ETGVTQSPTHLIKTRGQQVTLRCSSQSGHNTVSWYQQALGQGPQFIFQYYREEENGRGNFPPRFSGLQFPNYSSELNVNALELDDSALYLCASSLRKRGGPDTQYFGPGTRLTVL.

The gene calls are TRBV9 and TRBJ2-3; 11 nucleotides agree with TRBD2. Losses at the gene ends were 4 bases for V and 0 bases for J; bases not matched to a gene: 10. The CDR3 totals 18 residues. The germline V gene encodes CDR1 SGDLS and CDR2 YYNGEE. Here the CDR3 reads CASSPSRLAGYSTDTQYF. The CDR3 DNA follows: TGTGCCAGCAGCCCCAGCAGACTAGCGGGGTATAGCACAGATACGCAGTATTTT.

The rearrangement uses TRBV7-9 and TRBJ2-3; TRBD2 aligns across 7 bases. The CDR3 is 18 residues long. The junction had 15 bases not matched to a gene; V was cut back by 4 bases and J by 2 bases. The germline V gene has CDR1 SEHNR and CDR2 FQNEAQ (reference sequence). CDR3 loop: CASSSSGSRDYSTDTQYF. CDR3 bases: TGTGCCAGCAGCTCCTCAGGGTCCCGGGACTACTCCACAGATACGCAGTATTTT.

Remarks on this clone: A read error may produce the germline difference seen at one junction end. The chain is built from TRBV3-1 (or the pseudogene TRBV3-2) and TRBJ2-3; the match to TRBD2 covers 9 bases. The CDR3 runs to 18 residues. CDR1 is LGHDT, CDR2 YNNKEL, per germline (reference sequence). CDR3 amino acids: CASSPGVFGGGGTGTQYF. In DNA, the CDR3 is TGTGCCAGCAGCCCCGGCGTTTTCGGCGGGGGGGGCACAGGTACGCAGTATTTT.

The J gene is TRBJ2-3, the V gene TRBV2; D might be TRBD1 (5 bases). Trimming took off 5 bases at V and 2 bases at J, with 8 bases between the two ends. This CDR3 is built from 13 residues. Germline CDR1 is SNHLY and CDR2 is FYNNEI. This CDR3 reads CASSRGSTDTQYF. CDR3 in DNA: TGTGCCAGCAGTAGGGGATCCACAGATACGCAGTATTTT.

The chain has TRBV6-2 or TRBV6-3 and TRBJ1-1; the D gene is possibly TRBD1 (6 bases). Trimming removed 5 bases from V and 0 bases from J, with 13 bases in between. There are 15 residues in the CDR3. CDR1 MNHEY and CDR2 SVGEGT come from the germline V gene. The CDR3 DNA reads as TGTGCCAGCAGTCAACCGCGGGGGCTGAACACTGAAGCTTTCTTT. The encoded protein is CASSQPRGLNTEAFF.

The V and J genes are TRBV18 and TRBJ1-3; D uncertain. Between the trimmed V and J ends, which lost 2 bases and 0 bases, there was a span of 11 bases. Germline V lookup: CDR1 KGHSH, CDR2 LQKENI. The CDR3 runs 16 residues. The DNA of the CDR3 is TGTGCCAGCTCACCAGGAGTTCCGGACTCTGGAAACACCATATATTTT. As protein: CASSPGVPDSGNTIYF.

This clone has ten or more counts. The same CDR3 arises from other DNA sequences in this sample as well. The chain links TRBV6-4 to TRBJ2-2; no clear D. The length of the CDR3 is 13 residues. Between the trimmed V and J ends, which lost 0 bases and 5 bases, there was a span of 4 bases. Looked up from germline, CDR1 is MRHNA and CDR2 is SNTAGT. The CDR3 coding sequence is TGTGCCAGCAGTGACTCGAGTACCGGGGAGCTGTTTTTT. Translation gives CASSDSSTGELFF.

The genes are TRBV6-2 or TRBV6-3 and TRBJ2-2; D may be TRBD2 (5 bases). CDR1 is MNHEY and CDR2 is SVGEGT in the germline V gene. The CDR3 extends over 14 amino acids. The V end lost 2 bases, the J end lost 6 bases, and 10 bases lay between the germline ends. CDR3 protein: CASSYSPGAGELFF. DNA for the CDR3: TGTGCCAGCAGTTACAGCCCCGGGGCCGGGGAGCTGTTTTTT.

This clone has a single count. J is TRBJ1-6 and V is TRBV4-1; no clear D. Trimming took 1 base from V and 0 from J, leaving 10 bases between them. The CDR3 covers 17 residues. CDR1 and CDR2 from the germline V gene are MGHRA and YSYEKL. CDR3 sequence (DNA): TGCGCCAGCAGCCAAGGAGACCGGAGCTCCTATAATTCACCCCTCCACTTT. Protein sequence: CASSQGDRSSYNSPLHF.

J is TRBJ1-3 and V is TRBV19; 9 bases fit TRBD1. In germline, CDR1 is LNHDA, CDR2 SQIVND (reference sequence). V was clipped by 5 bases and J by 3 bases; unmatched bases: 2. The CDR3 covers 14 residues. As DNA, the CDR3 is TGTGCCAGTAGTCCGACAGGGGGTGGAAACACCATATATTTT. Encoded protein: CASSPTGGGNTIYF.

This chain joins TRBV2 and TRBJ2-1; D remains unclear. CDR3 size: 10 residues. Germline CDR1 is SNHLY and CDR2 is FYNNEI. V was trimmed by 7 bases and J by 8 bases, leaving 6 bases between them. The CDR3 nucleotides are TGTGCCAGCAATGTCGATGAGCAGTTCTTC. Protein product: CASNVDEQFF.

This clone was recorded only once. V and J are TRBV7-2 and TRBJ1-6, with D maybe TRBD1 (5 bases). V was trimmed by 5 bases and J by 8 bases, leaving 13 bases between them. Per germline, CDR1 SGHTA and CDR2 FQGNSA. The CDR3 contains 14 residues. The CDR3 DNA is TGTGCCAGCAGCGCCCAGAGCAGGGATTCACCCCTCCACTTT. As protein: CASSAQSRDSPLHF.

The chain has TRBV7-5 and TRBJ2-4; TRBD2 is the table's D call and was not checked against the DNA. TRBV7-5 is recorded as a pseudogene. The CDR3 is made up of 17 amino acids. CDR3 nucleotide sequence: TGTGCCAGAAGCTTGGGTACCGGGAGGCTAGCCAAAAACATTCAGTACTTC. Its translation: CARSLGTGRLAKNIQYF.